The TCR beta chain under discussion was sequenced for a study of tumor-infiltrating lymphocytes in primary liver carcinoma. The source material, 20-30 mg of unsorted bulk tissue, was used to co-extract RNA and DNA. Each individual tumor supplied samples from five separate regions. Researchers generated TCR beta cDNA from approximately 450 ng of total RNA, relying on a constant-region primer. Libraries covering TCR beta were generated through three nested multiplex PCR rounds (using a slightly modified ARM-PCR). The study ran its first two PCR rounds for 9 to 10 cycles each, using TRBV1-TRBV30 forward primers and a C-beta reverse primer. A single record per CDR3 protein comes from TCRdb applying MiXCR to the multiplex PCR reads. This sample has about 78,000 distinct CDR3 sequences, with about 72% found just once. CDR1 is MDHEN, CDR2 SYDVKM, per germline. The CDR3 is 16 amino acids. V lost 6 bases and J 6 bases, leaving 21 bases between the germline ends.

In this sample, this clonotype turned up many times. V gene TRBV28 combines with J gene TRBJ2-4, with D possibly being TRBD2 (5 bases). This TCR derives from a man aged 40-50 years with primary liver carcinoma and hepatitis B virus infection. The specimen was liver tumor tissue from sampling region 4. Subset of the sample: tumor region T4, right-lateral pole. In DNA, the CDR3 is TGTGCCAGCAGCCAGGCTTCAGCGGATCAGAGAAACATTCAGTACTTC. It codes for CASSQASADQRNIQYF.